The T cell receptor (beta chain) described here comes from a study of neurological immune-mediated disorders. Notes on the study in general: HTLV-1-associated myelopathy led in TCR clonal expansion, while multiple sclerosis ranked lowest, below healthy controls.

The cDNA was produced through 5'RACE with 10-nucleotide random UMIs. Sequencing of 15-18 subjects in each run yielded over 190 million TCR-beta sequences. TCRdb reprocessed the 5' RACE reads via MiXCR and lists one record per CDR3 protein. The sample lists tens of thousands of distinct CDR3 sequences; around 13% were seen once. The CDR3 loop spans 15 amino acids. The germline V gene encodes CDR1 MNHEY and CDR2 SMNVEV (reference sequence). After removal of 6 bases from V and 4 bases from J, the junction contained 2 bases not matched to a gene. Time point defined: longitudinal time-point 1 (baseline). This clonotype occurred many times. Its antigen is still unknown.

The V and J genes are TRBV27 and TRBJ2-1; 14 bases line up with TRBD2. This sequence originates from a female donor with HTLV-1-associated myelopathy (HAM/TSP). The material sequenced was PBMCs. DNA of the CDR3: TGTGCCAGCAGCCGGACTAGCGGGGGGTACAATGAGCAGTTCTTC. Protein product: CASSRTSGGYNEQFF.